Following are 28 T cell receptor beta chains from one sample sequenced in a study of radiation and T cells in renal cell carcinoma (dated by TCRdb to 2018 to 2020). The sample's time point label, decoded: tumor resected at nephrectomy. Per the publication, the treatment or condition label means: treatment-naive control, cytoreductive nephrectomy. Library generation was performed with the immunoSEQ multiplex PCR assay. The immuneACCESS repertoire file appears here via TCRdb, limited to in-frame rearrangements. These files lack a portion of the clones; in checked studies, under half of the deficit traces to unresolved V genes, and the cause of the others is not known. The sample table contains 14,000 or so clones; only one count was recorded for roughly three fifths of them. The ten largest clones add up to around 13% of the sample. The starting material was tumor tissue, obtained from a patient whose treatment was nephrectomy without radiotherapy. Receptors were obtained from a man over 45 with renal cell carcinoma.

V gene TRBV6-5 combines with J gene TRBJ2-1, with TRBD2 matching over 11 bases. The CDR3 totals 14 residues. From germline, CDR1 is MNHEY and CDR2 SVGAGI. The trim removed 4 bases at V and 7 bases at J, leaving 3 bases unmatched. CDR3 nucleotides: TGTGCCAGCAGTTTAGCGGGGGGGCCGAATGAGCAGTTCTTC. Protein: CASSLAGGPNEQFF.

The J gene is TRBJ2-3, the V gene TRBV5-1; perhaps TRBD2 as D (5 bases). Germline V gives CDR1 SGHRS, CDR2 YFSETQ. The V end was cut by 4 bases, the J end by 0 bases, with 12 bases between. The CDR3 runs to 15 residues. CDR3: CASSPGSLSTDTQYF. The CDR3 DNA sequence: TGCGCCAGCAGCCCGGGGAGCCTTAGCACAGATACGCAGTATTTT.

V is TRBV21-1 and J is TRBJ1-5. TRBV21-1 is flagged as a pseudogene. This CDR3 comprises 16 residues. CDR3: CASSRRGRGVLQPQHF. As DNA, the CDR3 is TGTGCCAGCAGCAGAAGGGGACGGGGAGTTCTTCAGCCCCAGCATTTT.

CDR3 nucleotides: TGTGCCAGCAGCTTAGGCAGTCGGGGTATCAATGAGCAGTTCTTC. This sequence encodes CASSLGSRGINEQFF. The gene calls are TRBV7-7 and TRBJ2-1; D perhaps matches TRBD2 (5 bases). Trimming took off 1 base at V and 6 bases at J, with 13 bases between the two ends. The CDR3 length is 15 residues. The germline gives CDR1 SSHAT, CDR2 FNYEAQ (reference sequence).

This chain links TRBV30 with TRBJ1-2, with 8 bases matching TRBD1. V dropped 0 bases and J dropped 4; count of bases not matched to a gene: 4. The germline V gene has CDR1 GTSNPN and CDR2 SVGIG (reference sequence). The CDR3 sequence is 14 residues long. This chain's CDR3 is CAWSVGTGGYGYTF. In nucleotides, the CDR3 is TGTGCCTGGAGTGTCGGCACAGGGGGCTATGGCTACACCTTC.

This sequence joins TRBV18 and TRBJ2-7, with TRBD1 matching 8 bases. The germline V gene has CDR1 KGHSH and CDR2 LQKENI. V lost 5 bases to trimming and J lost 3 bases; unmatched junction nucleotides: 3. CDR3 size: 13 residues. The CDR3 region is CASSGQGGYEQYF. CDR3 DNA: TGTGCCAGCTCAGGACAGGGCGGCTACGAGCAGTACTTC.

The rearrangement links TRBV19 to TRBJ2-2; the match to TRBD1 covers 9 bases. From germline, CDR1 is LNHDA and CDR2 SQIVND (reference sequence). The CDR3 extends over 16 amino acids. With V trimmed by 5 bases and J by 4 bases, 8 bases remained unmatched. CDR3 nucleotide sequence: TGTGCCAGTAGTTCCTCCGGACAGGGGATCACCGGGGAGCTGTTTTTT. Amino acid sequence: CASSSSGQGITGELFF.

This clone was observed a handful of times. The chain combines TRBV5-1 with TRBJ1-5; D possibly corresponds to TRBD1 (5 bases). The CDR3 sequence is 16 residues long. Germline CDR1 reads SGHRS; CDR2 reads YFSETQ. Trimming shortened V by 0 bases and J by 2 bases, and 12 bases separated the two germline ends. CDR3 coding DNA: TGCGCCAGCAGCTTGGCTGGGGGAGAAGGCAATCAGCCCCAGCATTTT. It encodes CASSLAGGEGNQPQHF.

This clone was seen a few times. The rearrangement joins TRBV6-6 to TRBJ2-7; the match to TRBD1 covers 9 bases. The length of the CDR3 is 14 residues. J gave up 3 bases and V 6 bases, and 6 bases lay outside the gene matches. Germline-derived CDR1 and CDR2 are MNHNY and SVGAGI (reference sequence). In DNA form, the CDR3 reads TGTGCCAGCAGAGCGGGGACAGGGAGCTACGAGCAGTACTTC. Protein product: CASRAGTGSYEQYF.

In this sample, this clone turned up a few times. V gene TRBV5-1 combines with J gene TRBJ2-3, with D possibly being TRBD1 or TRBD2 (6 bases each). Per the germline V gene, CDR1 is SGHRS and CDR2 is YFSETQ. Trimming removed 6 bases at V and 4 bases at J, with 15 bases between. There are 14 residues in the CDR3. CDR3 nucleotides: TGCGCCAGCACTCCGGGTGGGGGGCCAGATACGCAGTATTTT. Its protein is CASTPGGGPDTQYF.

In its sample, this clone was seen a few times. The CDR3 bases are TGTGCCACCAGCAGAGATGACAGGCAAAACACTGAAGCTTTCTTT. Its protein is CATSRDDRQNTEAFF. V usage is TRBV15 and J usage is TRBJ1-1; D may be TRBD1 (6 bases). CDR1 is LNHNV and CDR2 is YYDKDF in the germline V gene (reference sequence). This CDR3 region has 15 residues. Between the trimmed V and J ends, which lost 0 bases and 2 bases, there was a span of 10 bases.

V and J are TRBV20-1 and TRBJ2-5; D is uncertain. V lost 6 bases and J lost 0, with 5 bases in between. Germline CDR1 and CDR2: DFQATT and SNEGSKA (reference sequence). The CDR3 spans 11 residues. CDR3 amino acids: CSAEDQETQYF. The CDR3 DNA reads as TGCAGTGCCGAAGACCAAGAGACCCAGTACTTC.

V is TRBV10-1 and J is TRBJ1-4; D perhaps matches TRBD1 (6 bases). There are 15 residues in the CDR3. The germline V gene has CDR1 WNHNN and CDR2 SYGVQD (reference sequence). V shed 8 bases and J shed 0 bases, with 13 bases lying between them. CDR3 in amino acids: CASGQMGATNEKLFF. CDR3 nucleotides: TGCGCCAGCGGACAGATGGGGGCAACTAATGAAAAACTGTTTTTT.

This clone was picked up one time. The CDR3 protein is CASSPNTGNTEAFF. CDR3 coding DNA: TGTGCCAGCTCACCAAACACGGGGAACACTGAAGCTTTCTTT. V usage is TRBV18 and J usage is TRBJ1-1; the D is unclear. Germline lookup yields CDR1 KGHSH and CDR2 LQKENI. The CDR3 extends over 14 amino acids. Trimming cost V 2 bases and J 1 base, with 8 bases left between them.

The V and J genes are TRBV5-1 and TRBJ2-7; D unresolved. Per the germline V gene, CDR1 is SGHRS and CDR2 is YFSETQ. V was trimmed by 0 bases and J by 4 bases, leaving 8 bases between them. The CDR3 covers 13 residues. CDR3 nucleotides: TGCGCCAGCAGCTTGGGACCGCGATACGAGCAGTACTTC. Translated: CASSLGPRYEQYF.

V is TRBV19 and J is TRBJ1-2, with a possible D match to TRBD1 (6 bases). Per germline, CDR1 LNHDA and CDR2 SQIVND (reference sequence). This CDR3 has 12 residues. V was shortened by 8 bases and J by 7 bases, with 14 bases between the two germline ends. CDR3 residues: CASAGGGIGYTF. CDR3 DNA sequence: TGTGCCAGTGCCGGAGGGGGGATTGGCTACACCTTC.

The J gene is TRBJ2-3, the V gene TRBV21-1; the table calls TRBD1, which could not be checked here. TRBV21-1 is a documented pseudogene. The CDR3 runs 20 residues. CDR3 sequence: CASSKRGGTGSHSSTDTQYF. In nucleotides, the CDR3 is TGTGCCAGCAGCAAAAGGGGGGGGACAGGGTCACATTCTAGCACAGATACGCAGTATTTT.

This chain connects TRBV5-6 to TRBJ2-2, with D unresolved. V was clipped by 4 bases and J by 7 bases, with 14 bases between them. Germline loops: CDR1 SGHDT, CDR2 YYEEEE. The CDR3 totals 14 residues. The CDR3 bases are TGTGCCAGCAGCGGCCGGGCCCGCGGCGGGGAGCTGTTTTTT. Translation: CASSGRARGGELFF.

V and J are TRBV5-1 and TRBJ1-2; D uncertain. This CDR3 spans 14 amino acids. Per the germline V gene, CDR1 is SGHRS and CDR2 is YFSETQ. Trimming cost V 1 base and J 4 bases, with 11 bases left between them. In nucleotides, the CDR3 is TGCGCCAGCAGCTTGTCCGAGGCGTCCTATGGCTACACCTTC. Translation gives CASSLSEASYGYTF.

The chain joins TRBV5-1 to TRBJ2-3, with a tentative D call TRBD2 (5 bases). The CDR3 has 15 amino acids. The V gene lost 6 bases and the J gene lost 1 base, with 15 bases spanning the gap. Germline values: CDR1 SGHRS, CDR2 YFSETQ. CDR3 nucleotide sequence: TGCGCCAGCAACCTGGCGGGTGGCGGCACAGATACGCAGTATTTT. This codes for CASNLAGGGTDTQYF.

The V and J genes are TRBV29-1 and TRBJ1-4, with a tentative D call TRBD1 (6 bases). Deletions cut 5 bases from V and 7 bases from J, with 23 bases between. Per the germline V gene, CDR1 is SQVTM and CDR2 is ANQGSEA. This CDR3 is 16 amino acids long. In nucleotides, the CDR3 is TGCAGCGTTTCGATTGGGGGGGGCGGAGGAATTGAAAAACTGTTTTTT. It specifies CSVSIGGGGGIEKLFF.

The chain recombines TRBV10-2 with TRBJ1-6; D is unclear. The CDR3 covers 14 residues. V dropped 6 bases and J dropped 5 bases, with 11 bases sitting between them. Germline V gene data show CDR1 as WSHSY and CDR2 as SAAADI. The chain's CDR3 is CASSPDPNNSPLHF. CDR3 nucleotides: TGCGCCAGCAGCCCCGATCCAAATAATTCACCCCTCCACTTT.

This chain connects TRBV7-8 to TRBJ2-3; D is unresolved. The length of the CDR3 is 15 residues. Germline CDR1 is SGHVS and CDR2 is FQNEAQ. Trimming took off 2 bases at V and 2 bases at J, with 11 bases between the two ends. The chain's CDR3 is CASSLRPAFTDTQYF. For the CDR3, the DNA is TGTGCCAGCAGCTTAAGGCCAGCTTTCACAGATACGCAGTATTTT.

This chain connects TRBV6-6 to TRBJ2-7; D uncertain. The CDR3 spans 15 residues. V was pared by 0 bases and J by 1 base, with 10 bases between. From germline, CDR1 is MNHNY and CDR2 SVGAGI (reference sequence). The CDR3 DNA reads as TGTGCCAGCAGTTACTCGCTAGTACAGTCCTACGAGCAGTACTTC. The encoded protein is CASSYSLVQSYEQYF.

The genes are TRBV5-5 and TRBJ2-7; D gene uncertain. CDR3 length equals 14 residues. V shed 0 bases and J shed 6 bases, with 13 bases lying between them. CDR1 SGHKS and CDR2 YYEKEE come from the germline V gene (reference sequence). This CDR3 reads CASSLEGPEFEQYF. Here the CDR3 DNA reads TGTGCCAGCAGCTTGGAGGGTCCTGAATTCGAGCAGTACTTC.

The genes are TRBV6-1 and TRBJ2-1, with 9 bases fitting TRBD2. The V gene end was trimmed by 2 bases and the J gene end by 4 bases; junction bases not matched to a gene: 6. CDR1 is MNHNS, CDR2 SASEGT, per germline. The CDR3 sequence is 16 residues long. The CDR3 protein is CASSEFSGGLYNEQFF. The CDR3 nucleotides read TGTGCCAGCAGTGAATTTAGCGGGGGCTTATACAATGAGCAGTTCTTC.

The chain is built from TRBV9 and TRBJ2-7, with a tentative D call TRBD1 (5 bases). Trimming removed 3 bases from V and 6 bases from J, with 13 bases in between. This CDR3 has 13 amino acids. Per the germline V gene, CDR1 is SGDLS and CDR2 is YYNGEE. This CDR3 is CASSASGWGEQYF. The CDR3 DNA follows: TGTGCCAGCAGCGCCTCAGGGTGGGGCGAGCAGTACTTC.

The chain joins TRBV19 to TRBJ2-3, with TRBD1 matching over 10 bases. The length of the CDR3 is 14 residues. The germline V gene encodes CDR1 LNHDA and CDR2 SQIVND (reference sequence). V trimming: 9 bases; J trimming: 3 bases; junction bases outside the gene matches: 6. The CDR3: CASTSGQGTDTQYF. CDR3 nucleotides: TGTGCCAGCACCTCGGGACAGGGGACAGATACGCAGTATTTT.